One T cell receptor (beta chain) is described in this entry. No antigen is known for it. These data come from a study of T cell responses to AZD1222 COVID-19 vaccine. General study findings and limits: Mapped onto spike, vaccine-associated CD4 TCRs spanned it and were dominant at 160-218 and 743-854. Increased Spike-specific TCR breadth and depth were observed after two AZD1222 doses. Baseline testing showed seropositivity in only six or seven AZD1222 recipients.

Trimming took off 7 bases at V and 1 base at J, with 12 bases between the two ends. The V gene's germline CDR1 is MNHNY and CDR2 SVGAGI (reference sequence). The CDR3 spans 14 residues. The protocol was immunoSEQ multiplex PCR, while the TCRdb copy is restricted to in-frame clones and leaves out a portion. The data hold under 200,000 clones, with around 92% observed a single time. This TCR came from an adult who received the AZD1222 COVID-19 vaccine. The starting material was peripheral blood, obtained 28 days after the second AZD1222 dose. The V and J genes are TRBV6-6 and TRBJ2-3; possible D gene TRBD1, 6 bases. The CDR3 reads CASNPAGGTDTQYF. Here the CDR3 DNA reads TGTGCCAGCAATCCGGCAGGGGGCACAGATACGCAGTATTTT.